This entry lists 27 T cell receptor beta chains sequenced from one sample in a study of control samples from healthy donors and cancer patients. Assay used: immunoSEQ multiplex PCR; TCRdb lists only in-frame clones, some missing. The sample includes over 150,000 clones, around 96% of them seen just once. Material for sequencing was blood. These receptors originate from a woman in her 30s in good health.

V is TRBV6-5 and J is TRBJ1-5, with 8 bases that match TRBD1. The CDR3 extends over 15 amino acids. Germline CDR1 is MNHEY and CDR2 is SVGAGI. V gave up 2 bases and J gave up 2 bases; unmatched junction bases: 2. CDR3 residues: CASSYGQGGNQPQHF. CDR3 nucleotide sequence: TGTGCCAGCAGTTACGGACAGGGAGGCAATCAGCCCCAGCATTTT.

The chain employs TRBV6-2 or TRBV6-3 and TRBJ1-2; D is ambiguous. V was clipped by 4 bases and J by 8 bases, with 17 bases between them. CDR3 length: 14 residues. CDR1 is MNHEY and CDR2 is SVGEGT in the germline V gene. In DNA, the CDR3 is TGTGCCAGCAGTTCGTCCGTCCAAGTGGACGGCTACACCTTC. Encoded protein: CASSSSVQVDGYTF.

This clone was picked up a small number of times. The chain couples TRBV24-1 to TRBJ1-5; D gene unclear. CDR3 length: 14 amino acids. Between the trimmed V and J ends, which lost 3 bases and 4 bases, there was a span of 9 bases. CDR1 KGHDR and CDR2 SFDVKD come from the germline V gene. The CDR3 here is CATSDPGPNQPQHF. The CDR3 DNA reads as TGTGCCACCAGTGATCCTGGACCGAATCAGCCCCAGCATTTT.

The chain is built from TRBV28 and TRBJ1-4; 9 nucleotides align to TRBD1. CDR3 length equals 13 residues. Germline-derived CDR1 and CDR2 are MDHEN and SYDVKM. The V gene end was trimmed by 8 bases and the J gene end by 7 bases; junction bases not matched to a gene: 5. The CDR3 protein is CASGGTGREKLFF. In nucleotides, the CDR3 is TGTGCCAGCGGAGGGACAGGGCGTGAAAAACTGTTTTTT.

The chain carries TRBV20-1 and TRBJ2-1; 8 bases match TRBD2. The V gene's germline CDR1 is DFQATT and CDR2 SNEGSKA (reference sequence). This CDR3 has 14 residues. J lost 7 bases, V lost 6 bases, and 11 bases had no gene match. CDR3 nucleotide sequence: TGCAGTGCCAGTACGAGCGGGAGTATAAATGAGCAGTTCTTC. Its translation: CSASTSGSINEQFF.

The chain employs TRBV28 and TRBJ1-5; maybe TRBD1 (6 bases). The V and J ends lost 6 bases and 6 bases respectively, with 18 bases between them. From germline, CDR1 is MDHEN and CDR2 SYDVKM. This CDR3 spans 15 amino acids. The CDR3 here is CASRPPQGSAQPQHF. DNA of the CDR3: TGTGCCAGCAGACCACCCCAGGGGTCAGCTCAGCCCCAGCATTTT. Full variable domain (missing parts from reference TRBV28 and TRBJ1-5): DVKVTQSSRYLVKRTGEKVFLECVQDMDHENMFWYRQDPGLGLRLIYFSYDVKMKEKGDIPEGYSVSREKKERFSLILESASTNQTSMYLCASRPPQGSAQPQHFGDGTRLSIL.

The V call is TRBV3-1 (or the pseudogene TRBV3-2), the J call TRBJ2-3, with D uncertain. V lost 3 bases to trimming and J lost 4 bases, with 11 bases between them. CDR3 length: 14 amino acids. The germline V gene encodes CDR1 LGHDT and CDR2 YNNKEL (reference sequence). The CDR3 reads CASSHPEYPDTQYF. Here the CDR3 DNA reads TGTGCCAGCAGCCACCCGGAATACCCAGATACGCAGTATTTT.

This clone is a singleton in its sample. The V gene is TRBV2, the J gene TRBJ1-5, with a weak D call TRBD1 (5 bases). V was cut by 1 base and J by 7 bases, with 14 bases left in between. In germline, CDR1 is SNHLY, CDR2 FYNNEI. The CDR3 is 15 residues long. The chain's CDR3 is CASSEGRESRQPQHF. The CDR3 DNA is TGTGCCAGCAGTGAAGGCAGGGAAAGCAGGCAGCCCCAGCATTTT.

The J gene is TRBJ2-1, the V gene TRBV12-3 or TRBV12-4; possibly TRBD2 for D (5 bases). This CDR3 has 13 residues. Trimming stripped 1 base from V and 8 bases from J, with 9 bases between. The CDR3 DNA is TGTGCCAGCAGTTTAGTGGACTCTCATGAGCAGTTCTTC. It specifies CASSLVDSHEQFF.

The chain uses TRBV7-9 and TRBJ1-1; TRBD1 matches at 8 bases. Per germline, CDR1 SEHNR and CDR2 FQNEAQ (reference sequence). This CDR3 has 14 amino acids. Unmatched junction bases numbered 4, after V lost 7 bases and J lost 0 bases. The CDR3 loop reads CASTGTGMNTEAFF. CDR3 sequence (DNA): TGTGCCAGCACCGGGACAGGAATGAACACTGAAGCTTTCTTT.

This chain links TRBV27 with TRBJ2-1, with D perhaps TRBD2 (6 bases). This CDR3 has 15 residues. In germline, CDR1 is MNHEY, CDR2 SMNVEV (reference sequence). V lost 3 bases, J lost 5 bases, and 14 bases lay in between. The CDR3 loop is CASSFRLATNNEQFF. The CDR3 DNA sequence: TGTGCCAGCAGTTTTCGTCTAGCGACCAACAATGAGCAGTTCTTC.

This clone was recorded only once. The chain recombines TRBV6-5 with TRBJ1-2; D remains ambiguous. The CDR3 is 14 residues long. V lost 0 bases, J lost 4 bases, and 9 bases lay in between. Germline V lookup: CDR1 MNHEY, CDR2 SVGAGI. DNA for the CDR3: TGTGCCAGCAGTTACTCTAATTCCGGCTATGGCTACACCTTC. It is translated as CASSYSNSGYGYTF.

The V call is TRBV6-5, the J call TRBJ2-7, with TRBD2 matching 7 bases. The V segment lost 6 bases and the J segment 2 bases; nucleotides outside the gene matches: 7. CDR3 length: 14 residues. Looked up from germline, CDR1 is MNHEY and CDR2 is SVGAGI. DNA of the CDR3: TGTGCCAGCAGCGAGGGACTACCCCCCTACGAGCAGTACTTC. Protein product: CASSEGLPPYEQYF.

The chain recombines TRBV28 with TRBJ1-5; D unresolved. This CDR3 has 15 residues. Germline values: CDR1 MDHEN, CDR2 SYDVKM. V lost 3 bases, J lost 2 bases, and 11 bases lay in between. The CDR3 spells CASSFLVGGNQPQHF. The DNA of the CDR3 is TGTGCCAGCAGTTTTTTGGTCGGCGGCAATCAGCCCCAGCATTTT.

The chain couples TRBV6-5 to TRBJ1-1; possibly TRBD1 for D (5 bases). V was pared by 0 bases and J by 4 bases, with 12 bases between. This CDR3 spans 15 amino acids. Germline V CDR1 and CDR2: MNHEY, SVGAGI. CDR3 sequence reads: CASSYSRRVTTEAFF. CDR3 DNA sequence: TGTGCCAGCAGTTACTCCCGCAGGGTCACCACTGAAGCTTTCTTT.

The rearrangement joins TRBV6-2 or TRBV6-3 to TRBJ1-6, with D unclear. CDR1 and CDR2 from the germline V gene are MNHEY and SVGEGT. There are 16 residues in the CDR3. V gave up 6 bases and J gave up 3 bases, with 15 bases separating them. CDR3 DNA: TGTGCCAGCAGCCCTCGGGCAGACCTCTATAATTCACCCCTCCACTTT. Amino acids: CASSPRADLYNSPLHF.

The rearrangement links TRBV12-3 or TRBV12-4 to TRBJ1-2; perhaps TRBD1 as D (5 bases). The CDR3 length is 13 residues. V shed 6 bases and J shed 5 bases, with 13 bases lying between them. The CDR3 DNA sequence: TGTGCCAGCAGCCGGGACCACAGATATGGCTACACCTTC. Protein sequence: CASSRDHRYGYTF.

The rearrangement links TRBV18 to TRBJ2-2; 9 bases agree with TRBD1. V lost 4 bases to trimming and J lost 7 bases; unmatched junction nucleotides: 10. The CDR3 loop spans 16 amino acids. Germline V lookup: CDR1 KGHSH, CDR2 LQKENI. CDR3 coding DNA: TGTGCCAGCTCACTTATGAAACAGGGGGCCGGCGGGGAGCTGTTTTTT. Translation: CASSLMKQGAGGELFF. The entire variable domain, with the rest obtained from reference TRBV18 and TRBJ2-2, is as follows: NAGVMQNPRHLVRRRGQEARLRCSPMKGHSHVYWYRQLPEEGLKFMVYLQKENIIDESGMPKERFSAEFPKEGPSILRIQQVVRGDSAAYFCASSLMKQGAGGELFFGEGSRLTVL.

The chain joins TRBV27 to TRBJ2-2; 8 bases map to TRBD1. V lost 3 bases to trimming and J lost 5 bases; unmatched junction nucleotides: 5. There are 15 residues in the CDR3. From germline, CDR1 is MNHEY and CDR2 SMNVEV (reference sequence). The CDR3 loop is CASSFGQGGTGELFF. The CDR3 bases are TGTGCCAGCAGTTTCGGACAGGGCGGAACCGGGGAGCTGTTTTTT.

This chain uses TRBV9 with TRBJ2-6, with D hard to call. This CDR3 comprises 14 residues. Germline V gene sequence: CDR1 SGDLS, CDR2 YYNGEE. V was clipped by 3 bases and J by 0 bases, with 4 bases between them. The CDR3 protein is CASSGRSGANVLTF. Written as DNA, the CDR3 is TGTGCCAGCAGCGGCCGCTCTGGGGCCAACGTCCTGACTTTC.

The chain joins TRBV6-5 to TRBJ2-2, with D unclear. V dropped 7 bases and J dropped 3 bases, with 9 bases sitting between them. CDR3 length: 13 amino acids. CDR1 is MNHEY and CDR2 is SVGAGI in the germline V gene. The CDR3 protein is CASTFRDTGELFF. CDR3 nucleotide sequence: TGTGCCAGCACTTTCCGGGACACCGGGGAGCTGTTTTTT.

This sequence joins TRBV6-2 or TRBV6-3 and TRBJ2-5, with TRBD2 matching 15 bases. CDR3 length equals 16 residues. Losses at the gene ends were 2 bases for V and 5 bases for J; bases not matched to a gene: 3. Germline assignment: CDR1 MNHEY and CDR2 SVGEGT. Here the CDR3 reads CASSYPGLAGGETQYF. DNA of the CDR3: TGTGCCAGCAGTTACCCGGGACTAGCGGGAGGTGAGACCCAGTACTTC.

The chain recombines TRBV28 with TRBJ2-1, with 7 bases that match TRBD2. The CDR3 is made up of 14 amino acids. After removal of 10 bases from V and 4 bases from J, the junction contained 10 bases not matched to a gene. CDR1 and CDR2 from the germline V gene are MDHEN and SYDVKM. CDR3 amino acids: CATRWTRRYNEQFF. CDR3 nucleotide sequence: TGTGCCACCCGTTGGACTAGGAGATACAATGAGCAGTTCTTC.

Comment on this clone: Distinct nucleotide sequences in the sample also encode this CDR3. This chain connects TRBV6-5 to TRBJ2-7, with 7 bases aligning to TRBD1. This CDR3 region has 13 residues. Trimming cost V 6 bases and J 2 bases; bases outside gene matches: 4. Per the germline V gene, CDR1 is MNHEY and CDR2 is SVGAGI. DNA of the CDR3: TGTGCCAGCAGCCCCGGGACAGCCTACGAGCAGTACTTC. It encodes CASSPGTAYEQYF.

The chain uses TRBV7-9 and TRBJ2-7; D unresolved. Trimming left V 2 bases short and J 2 bases short, with 7 bases between. Germline CDR1 SEHNR, CDR2 FQNEAQ (reference sequence). The CDR3 is 13 residues long. Here the CDR3 reads CASSLRDPYEQYF. The CDR3 coding sequence is TGTGCCAGCAGCTTAAGAGATCCCTACGAGCAGTACTTC. Full variable domain (remainder filled in from reference TRBV7-9 and TRBJ2-7): DTGVSQNPRHKITKRGQNVTFRCDPISEHNRLYWYRQTLGQGPEFLTYFQNEAQLEKSRLLSDRFSAERPKGSFSTLEIQRTEQGDSAMYLCASSLRDPYEQYFGPGTRLTVT.

The chain joins TRBV28 to TRBJ1-4; no definite D call. Germline lookup yields CDR1 MDHEN and CDR2 SYDVKM. V was trimmed by 5 bases and J by 7 bases, leaving 8 bases between them. The CDR3 loop spans 12 amino acids. CDR3 region: CASSLGGEKLFF. The DNA of the CDR3 is TGTGCCAGCAGTCTCGGAGGTGAAAAACTGTTTTTT.

This clone was observed once. The chain has TRBV14 and TRBJ1-4; D is undetermined. The CDR3 consists of 12 residues. Trimming pared 3 bases from V and 8 bases from J, leaving 7 bases between. The germline CDR1 and CDR2 sequences are SGHDN and FVKESK. CDR3 DNA sequence: TGTGCCAGCAGCCACGGTACGGAAAAACTGTTTTTT. This sequence encodes CASSHGTEKLFF.